The 27 T cell receptor beta chains given below trace back to one sample, sequenced in a study of shared clonotypes between healthy human individuals. Here immunoSEQ multiplex PCR was the method, and the copy in TCRdb shows in-frame clones only, minus some. The sample carries more than 2,000,000 clones, approximately 93% recorded once. Sequencing was performed on naive CD4+ T cells from PBMCs. Subset in this sample: CD45RA+ positively selected. Every receptor here comes from a young man in good health. Some clones in this sample may be carry-over from other donors' samples.

The chain joins TRBV6-6 to TRBJ2-1; possibly TRBD2 for D (6 bases). The V end was cut by 6 bases, the J end by 4 bases, with 13 bases between. The CDR3 length is 14 residues. Germline lookup yields CDR1 MNHNY and CDR2 SVGAGI (reference sequence). In DNA form, the CDR3 reads TGTGCCAGCAGAGACCGGGACTGGTACAATGAGCAGTTCTTC. Encoded protein: CASRDRDWYNEQFF.

V usage is TRBV6-1 and J usage is TRBJ2-2; 8 bases line up with TRBD1. With V trimmed by 0 bases and J by 1 base, 1 base remained unmatched. Germline V gives CDR1 MNHNS, CDR2 SASEGT. There are 16 residues in the CDR3. CDR3 sequence (DNA): TGTGCCAGCAGTGAAGCCGGGACAGGGAACACCGGGGAGCTGTTTTTT. Amino acid sequence: CASSEAGTGNTGELFF.

This clone was picked up one time. This rearrangement joins TRBV27 to TRBJ2-7; D possibly matches TRBD1 or TRBD2 (5 bases each). Germline V gene sequence: CDR1 MNHEY, CDR2 SMNVEV (reference sequence). V was cut by 6 bases and J by 4 bases, with 16 bases left in between. The CDR3 length is 14 residues. The CDR3, as DNA: TGTGCCAGCAGCGGGGCGGGCGGATTGTACGAGCAGTACTTC. Protein sequence: CASSGAGGLYEQYF.

The V and J genes are TRBV7-7 and TRBJ2-5; tentatively, D is TRBD2 (6 bases). Germline CDR1 SSHAT, CDR2 FNYEAQ (reference sequence). The ends were cut back, 5 bases at V and 1 base at J, with 17 bases in the middle. The CDR3 contains 16 residues. Here the CDR3 DNA reads TGTGCCAGCAGCCCGAAAGGTCCGGGACTCCAAGAGACCCAGTACTTC. Translating gives CASSPKGPGLQETQYF. The whole variable domain, filled in from reference TRBV7-7 and TRBJ2-5, reads GAGVSQSPRYKVTKRGQDVTLRCDPISSHATLYWYQQALGQGPEFLTYFNYEAQPDKSGLPSDRFSAERPEGSISTLTIQRTEQRDSAMYRCASSPKGPGLQETQYFGPGTRLLVL.

The CDR3 region has the DNA TGTGCCAGCAGCCCGCGGACAGGGGTTAATGAAAAACTGTTTTTT. The encoded protein is CASSPRTGVNEKLFF. J is TRBJ1-4 and V is TRBV5-4; 9 nucleotides match TRBD1. CDR1 and CDR2 from the germline V gene are SGHNT and YYREEE (reference sequence). This CDR3 has 15 residues. Unmatched junction bases numbered 5, after V lost 4 bases and J lost 4 bases.

The chain employs TRBV2 and TRBJ1-2; D call uncertain. The CDR3 is made up of 14 amino acids. Germline V lookup: CDR1 SNHLY, CDR2 FYNNEI. V gave up 2 bases and J gave up 2 bases, with 9 bases separating them. In DNA, the CDR3 is TGTGCCAGCAGTGAACGAAGTTGGAACTATGGCTACACCTTC. Protein product: CASSERSWNYGYTF.

The chain has TRBV28 and TRBJ2-7; TRBD1 or TRBD2 may be the D gene (5 bases each). Germline V CDR1 and CDR2: MDHEN, SYDVKM. V was cut by 5 bases and J by 6 bases, with 14 bases left in between. This CDR3 has 13 residues. The CDR3 region is CASSRTYGGEQYF. Here the CDR3 DNA reads TGTGCCAGCAGTCGGACATACGGAGGCGAGCAGTACTTC.

This sequence joins TRBV18 and TRBJ2-1; D unresolved. Looked up from germline, CDR1 is KGHSH and CDR2 is LQKENI. The germline V and J ends were trimmed by 4 bases and 1 base, with 11 bases remaining between them. The CDR3 runs to 15 residues. The CDR3 loop is CASSLDAGSYNEQFF. The DNA for the CDR3 is TGTGCCAGCTCACTCGATGCTGGTTCCTACAATGAGCAGTTCTTC.

The V gene is TRBV9, the J gene TRBJ2-3; 8 bases fit TRBD2. V trimming: 4 bases; J trimming: 2 bases; junction bases outside the gene matches: 3. Germline V gene data show CDR1 as SGDLS and CDR2 as YYNGEE. The CDR3 consists of 14 residues. CDR3 coding DNA: TGTGCCAGCAGCCCCGGGAGGGCCACAGATACGCAGTATTTT. Translating it yields CASSPGRATDTQYF.

This clone has just one count. This chain uses TRBV7-8 with TRBJ2-1; 8 bases are a match to TRBD2. With 2 bases clipped from V and 10 bases from J, the junction kept 4 bases outside the gene matches. CDR1 and CDR2 (germline): SGHVS, FQNEAQ. This CDR3 comprises 13 residues. CDR3 DNA: TGTGCCAGCAGCTTAATCGGGAGGGACGAGCAGTTCTTC. Protein sequence: CASSLIGRDEQFF. The complete variable domain, with remaining parts taken from reference TRBV7-8 and TRBJ2-1, reads GAGVSQSPRYKVAKRGQDVALRCDPISGHVSLFWYQQALGQGPEFLTYFQNEAQLDKSGLPSDRFFAERPEGSVSTLKIQRTQQEDSAVYLCASSLIGRDEQFFGPGTRLTVL.

This CDR3 reads CAWSPRSGNTIYF. In nucleotides, the CDR3 is TGTGCCTGGAGTCCTCGATCTGGAAACACCATATATTTT. V gene TRBV30 combines with J gene TRBJ1-3; D not certain. The CDR3 runs 13 residues. Trimming removed 2 bases from V and 1 base from J, with 6 bases in between. Germline V gene lookup returns CDR1 GTSNPN and CDR2 SVGIG (reference sequence).

This chain uses TRBV29-1 with TRBJ2-3; 8 bases agree with TRBD2. The trim removed 5 bases at V and 2 bases at J, leaving 6 bases unmatched. CDR3 length equals 14 residues. Looked up from germline, CDR1 is SQVTM and CDR2 is ANQGSEA. The DNA of the CDR3 is TGCAGCGTTCGTAGCGGGACTACCACAGATACGCAGTATTTT. Translation: CSVRSGTTTDTQYF.

The chain is built from TRBV6-1 and TRBJ1-1; D possibly corresponds to TRBD1 (5 bases). The V gene lost 2 bases and the J gene lost 4 bases, with 14 bases spanning the gap. Germline loops: CDR1 MNHNS, CDR2 SASEGT. The CDR3 has 15 amino acids. CDR3 protein: CASSEISGRATEAFF. The CDR3, as DNA: TGTGCCAGCAGTGAAATTTCAGGGAGGGCCACTGAAGCTTTCTTT.

The chain links TRBV5-1 to TRBJ2-3; perhaps D is TRBD1 or TRBD2 (5 bases each). Trimming shortened V by 5 bases and J by 5 bases, and 15 bases separated the two germline ends. The CDR3 is 14 residues long. Germline V CDR1 and CDR2: SGHRS, YFSETQ. This chain's CDR3 is CASRGVSAQDTQYF. CDR3 coding DNA: TGCGCCAGCAGGGGGGTCAGCGCGCAAGATACGCAGTATTTT.

This clone has just a few counts. Other DNA sequences in the sample encode the same CDR3. The gene calls are TRBV5-1 and TRBJ1-1; a weak D match, TRBD1 (6 bases). The CDR3 is made up of 13 amino acids. V dropped 8 bases and J dropped 2 bases, with 13 bases sitting between them. Looked up from germline, CDR1 is SGHRS and CDR2 is YFSETQ. The CDR3 nucleotides are TGCGCCAGTAAGACAGGTCCTAACACTGAAGCTTTCTTT. It translates to CASKTGPNTEAFF.

This clone was seen a single time. CDR3 amino acids: CASSSSKRGGYTF. The DNA of the CDR3 is TGTGCCAGCAGTTCCTCAAAGCGAGGTGGCTACACCTTC. V gene TRBV28 combines with J gene TRBJ1-2; D gene uncertain. Trimming removed 4 bases at V and 7 bases at J, with 13 bases between. CDR1 and CDR2 (germline): MDHEN, SYDVKM. CDR3 length equals 13 residues.

This chain uses TRBV30 with TRBJ1-2; D is uncertain. With 2 bases removed from V and 4 bases from J, the gap between germline ends came to 14 bases. Germline CDR1 GTSNPN, CDR2 SVGIG (reference sequence). The CDR3 runs 14 residues. The DNA for the CDR3 is TGTGCCTGGAGTCCCTCCGGTGCATCCTATGGCTACACCTTC. Protein: CAWSPSGASYGYTF.

This chain joins TRBV5-1 and TRBJ2-7, with 8 bases lining up with TRBD2. CDR1 SGHRS and CDR2 YFSETQ come from the germline V gene. This CDR3 region has 14 residues. With V trimmed by 3 bases and J by 9 bases, 11 bases remained unmatched. In DNA form, the CDR3 reads TGCGCCAGCAGCTCGTCGGAGCGCGGGGGGAGGCAGTACTTC. This encodes CASSSSERGGRQYF.

CDR3 DNA: TGTGCCAGCAGCTTTTCTTCTCCTTTCAACACTGAAGCTTTCTTT. Protein product: CASSFSSPFNTEAFF. V gene TRBV5-5 combines with J gene TRBJ1-1; unclear D gene. V shed 2 bases and J shed 2 bases, with 13 bases lying between them. This CDR3 is built from 15 residues. Germline-derived CDR1 and CDR2 are SGHKS and YYEKEE (reference sequence).

V and J are TRBV11-2 and TRBJ2-1; TRBD1 is a possible D gene (6 bases). Germline-derived CDR1 and CDR2 are SGHAT and FQNNGV. CDR3 length: 15 amino acids. Trimming removed 1 base from V and 12 bases from J, with 19 bases in between. In DNA form, the CDR3 reads TGTGCCAGCAGCTTAGTGGTCCAGGCGGAAGGGGGGCAGTTCTTC. Its protein is CASSLVVQAEGGQFF.

This rearrangement joins TRBV6-6 to TRBJ1-5; D is uncertain. With 2 bases removed from V and 6 bases from J, the gap between germline ends came to 8 bases. This CDR3 contains 13 residues. Germline lookup yields CDR1 MNHNY and CDR2 SVGAGI (reference sequence). The CDR3 region is CASSYGLGQPQHF. DNA of the CDR3: TGTGCCAGCAGTTACGGCTTGGGTCAGCCCCAGCATTTT.

The chain has TRBV28 and TRBJ2-3, with 9 positions matching TRBD2. Germline CDR1 MDHEN, CDR2 SYDVKM. Trimming removed 6 bases from V and 0 bases from J; junction bases left unmatched: 16. This CDR3 region has 19 residues. This CDR3 is CASRGSRGGIKISTDTQYF. The CDR3 nucleotides are TGTGCCAGCAGAGGCTCGCGGGGGGGAATTAAGATTAGCACAGATACGCAGTATTTT.

The chain uses TRBV7-2 and TRBJ1-3; 8 nucleotides line up with TRBD1. CDR1 SGHTA and CDR2 FQGNSA come from the germline V gene. The CDR3 totals 14 residues. The ends lost 1 base at V and 8 bases at J; junction bases unmatched: 4. CDR3 residues: CASSLVQGADTIYF. The CDR3 DNA reads as TGTGCCAGCAGCTTAGTCCAGGGGGCAGACACCATATATTTT.

The chain carries TRBV5-1 and TRBJ2-5; 14 bases fit TRBD2. Unmatched junction bases numbered 3, after V lost 0 bases and J lost 5 bases. In germline, CDR1 is SGHRS, CDR2 YFSETQ. The CDR3 covers 16 residues. Written as DNA, the CDR3 is TGCGCCAGCAGCTTGGGGGGACTAGCGGGAGCGGAGACCCAGTACTTC. This sequence encodes CASSLGGLAGAETQYF.

The gene calls are TRBV5-4 and TRBJ1-2; TRBD1 might be the D (5 bases). The V gene lost 3 bases and the J gene lost 5 bases, with 11 bases spanning the gap. This CDR3 comprises 13 residues. The germline gives CDR1 SGHNT, CDR2 YYREEE (reference sequence). CDR3 residues: CASSSPGGYGYTF. CDR3 nucleotides: TGTGCCAGCAGCTCTCCGGGGGGGTATGGCTACACCTTC.

V gene TRBV4-2 combines with J gene TRBJ1-1; D is uncertain. Between the trimmed V and J ends, which lost 3 bases and 0 bases, there was a span of 11 bases. From germline, CDR1 is LGHNA and CDR2 YNFKEQ. The CDR3 sequence is 15 residues long. CDR3 loop: CASSHLGRLNTEAFF. The CDR3 bases are TGTGCCAGCAGCCACCTGGGTAGATTGAACACTGAAGCTTTCTTT.

A note on this clone: Within the sample, other DNA sequences also encode this same CDR3. This chain uses TRBV25-1 with TRBJ2-6, with unresolved D. V lost 6 bases, J lost 1 base, and 4 bases lay in between. The CDR3 is 13 amino acids. Germline values: CDR1 MGHDK, CDR2 SYGVNS. CDR3 amino acids: CASRGSGANVLTF. The CDR3 nucleotides read TGTGCCAGCAGAGGTTCTGGGGCCAACGTCCTGACTTTC.